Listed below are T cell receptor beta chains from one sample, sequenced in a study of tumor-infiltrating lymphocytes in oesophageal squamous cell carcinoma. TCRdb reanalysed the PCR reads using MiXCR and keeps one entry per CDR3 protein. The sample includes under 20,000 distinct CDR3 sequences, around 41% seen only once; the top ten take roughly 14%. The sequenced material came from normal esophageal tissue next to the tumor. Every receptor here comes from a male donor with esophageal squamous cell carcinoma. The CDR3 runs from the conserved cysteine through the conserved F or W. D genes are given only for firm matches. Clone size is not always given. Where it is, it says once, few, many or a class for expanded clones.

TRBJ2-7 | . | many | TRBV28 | TGTGCCAGCAGTCGCACCACCTCCTACGAGCAGTACTTC | CASSRTTSYEQYF
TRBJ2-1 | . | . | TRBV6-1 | TGTGCCAGCAGTAAGACTAGCTACAATGAGCAGTTCTTC | CASSKTSYNEQFF
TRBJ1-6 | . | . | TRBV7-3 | TGTGCCAGCAGCCCTACTGGGTCAATTTACGAGCAGTACTTT | CASSPTGSIYEQYF
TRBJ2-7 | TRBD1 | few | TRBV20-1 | TGCAGTGCCTCCTCGACAGGGTGGGACGATGAGCAGTACTTC | CSASSTGWDDEQYF
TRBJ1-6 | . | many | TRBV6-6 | TGTGCCAGCAGTTACGCCCTGACAGGCTCCTATAATTCACCCCTCCACTTC | CASSYALTGSYNSPLHF
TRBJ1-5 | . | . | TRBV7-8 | TGTGCCAGCAGCTTGCAACAGAGCAATCAGCCCCAGCATTTT | CASSLQQSNQPQHF
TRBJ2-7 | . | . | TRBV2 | TGTGCCAGCAGTGAAGGCTCCAGCGCTTTCTACGAGCAGTACTTC | CASSEGSSAFYEQYF
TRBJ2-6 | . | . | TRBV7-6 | TGTGCCAGCAGCTTAATTGTACGGCTCAGCTCTGGGGCCAACGTCCTGACTTTC | CASSLIVRLSSGANVLTF
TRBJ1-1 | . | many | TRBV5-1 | TGCGCCAGCAGCTACACAGGGAACACTGAAGCTTTCTTT | CASSYTGNTEAFF
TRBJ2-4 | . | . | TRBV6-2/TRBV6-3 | TGTGCCAGCAGTGAACAGAATGGTCTAGCCAAAAACATTCAGTACTTC | CASSEQNGLAKNIQYF
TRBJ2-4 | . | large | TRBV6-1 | TGTGCCAGCATGCTACAGGGAGGGTCCAAAAACATTCAGTACTTC | CASMLQGGSKNIQYF
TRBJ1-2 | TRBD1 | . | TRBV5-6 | TGTGCCAGCAGCTTCTATGACAGGGCAATGGGGTATGGCTACACCTTC | CASSFYDRAMGYGYTF
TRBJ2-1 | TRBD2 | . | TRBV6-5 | TGTGCCAGCTGGACTAGCCGCAATGAGCAGTTCTTC | CASWTSRNEQFF
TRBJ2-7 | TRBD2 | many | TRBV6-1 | TGTGCCAGTAATCGGGCTAGCGGGTCGTACGAGCAGTACTTC | CASNRASGSYEQYF
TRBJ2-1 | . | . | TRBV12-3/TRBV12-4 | TGTGCCAGCAGTTTAGCCGGGAGATACTACAATGAGCAGTTCTTC | CASSLAGRYYNEQFF
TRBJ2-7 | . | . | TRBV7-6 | TGTGCCAGCAGCTTAGTTCTGGGGCACGAGCAGTACTTC | CASSLVLGHEQYF
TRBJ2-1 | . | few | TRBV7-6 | TGTGCCAGCAGCTCGTGGAGTAGTCTCGGGAATGAGCAGTTCTTC | CASSSWSSLGNEQFF